This T cell receptor beta chain originates from a study of PD-L1 blockade in urothelial cancer. With respect to this clone: One end of the junction is discordant with germline, which a read error may explain.

The sample's time point: pretreatment peripheral blood. Clones were read by immunoSEQ multiplex PCR, and TCRdb kept only the in-frame ones, dropping some. Found here are 49,000 or so clones, about 86% of them singletons; the top ten hold 20% to 25%. In germline, CDR1 is GTSNPN, CDR2 SVGIG (reference sequence). The CDR3 is made up of 12 amino acids. The TCR sequence derives from a man in his fifties or sixties with urothelial cancer. This chain links TRBV30 with TRBJ1-4; 8 bases line up with TRBD1. Sequenced here: PBMCs, sampled around atezolizumab (anti-PD-L1) treatment. The CDR3 nucleotides read TGTGCCTGGAGTTATACCGGGACAGGACCGCATTTT. Translated: CAWSYTGTGPHF.